This TCR beta chain is from a study of T cells in Graves' hyperthyroidism and ophthalmopathy. Amplification of TCR beta CDR3 regions was performed using RNA transcripts as template. The study used the HTBI primer set for a first-round RT-PCR of the TCR CDR3. TCRdb reanalysed the multiplex PCR reads using MiXCR and keeps one entry per CDR3 protein. The repertoire holds nearly 750,000 distinct CDR3 sequences, with just over 35% as singletons. CDR1 MNHEY and CDR2 SVGAGI come from the germline V gene. The CDR3 has 14 residues. V lost 6 bases, J lost 0 bases, and 4 bases stayed unmatched. Patients were excluded for uncontrolled infection, other autoimmune disease, pregnancy or lactation. Based on clinical symptoms, serum thyroxine and TRAb, thyroid ultrasound and orbital computed tomography, diagnoses were reached. In this sample, this clonotype turned up a few times.

The sequenced sample was blood. The chain has TRBV6-5 and TRBJ2-7; 8 bases match TRBD2. The sequence was collected from a middle-aged woman with Graves' hyperthyroidism. In DNA form, the CDR3 reads TGTGCCAGCAGCGGGGGGGGGACCTCCTACGAGCAGTACTTC. Its protein product is CASSGGGTSYEQYF.